Detailed here is one T cell receptor (beta chain). Replicate sorted-subset PCRs were loaded with approximately 190 ng DNA, 30,000 or so T cell genomes. Using immunoSEQ multiplex PCR, the repertoire was profiled, and TCRdb retains in-frame clones only, with some absent. Of over 2 million clones listed, 85% to 95% are singletons. This sample is part of a study of shared clonotypes between healthy human individuals. The germline CDR1 and CDR2 sequences are GTSNPN and SVGIG (reference sequence). There are 13 residues in the CDR3. V was shortened by 5 bases and J by 8 bases, with 15 bases between the two germline ends.

The TCR was taken from a man between 18 and 29 years old in good health. The sequenced sample was naive CD4+ T cells sorted from blood. Subset denoted: CD45RA+ positively selected. This rearrangement joins TRBV30 to TRBJ1-4; D remains ambiguous. CDR3 sequence (DNA): TGTGCCTGGGTGACCGGGCCTGCCGAAAAACTGTTTTTT. Its protein is CAWVTGPAEKLFF. The full variable domain, with the rest looked up from reference TRBV30 and TRBJ1-4, is SQTIHQWPATLVQPVGSPLSLECTVEGTSNPNLYWYRQAAGRGLQLLFYSVGIGQISSEVPQNLSASRPQDRQFILSSKKLLLSDSGFYLCAWVTGPAEKLFFGSGTQLSVL.